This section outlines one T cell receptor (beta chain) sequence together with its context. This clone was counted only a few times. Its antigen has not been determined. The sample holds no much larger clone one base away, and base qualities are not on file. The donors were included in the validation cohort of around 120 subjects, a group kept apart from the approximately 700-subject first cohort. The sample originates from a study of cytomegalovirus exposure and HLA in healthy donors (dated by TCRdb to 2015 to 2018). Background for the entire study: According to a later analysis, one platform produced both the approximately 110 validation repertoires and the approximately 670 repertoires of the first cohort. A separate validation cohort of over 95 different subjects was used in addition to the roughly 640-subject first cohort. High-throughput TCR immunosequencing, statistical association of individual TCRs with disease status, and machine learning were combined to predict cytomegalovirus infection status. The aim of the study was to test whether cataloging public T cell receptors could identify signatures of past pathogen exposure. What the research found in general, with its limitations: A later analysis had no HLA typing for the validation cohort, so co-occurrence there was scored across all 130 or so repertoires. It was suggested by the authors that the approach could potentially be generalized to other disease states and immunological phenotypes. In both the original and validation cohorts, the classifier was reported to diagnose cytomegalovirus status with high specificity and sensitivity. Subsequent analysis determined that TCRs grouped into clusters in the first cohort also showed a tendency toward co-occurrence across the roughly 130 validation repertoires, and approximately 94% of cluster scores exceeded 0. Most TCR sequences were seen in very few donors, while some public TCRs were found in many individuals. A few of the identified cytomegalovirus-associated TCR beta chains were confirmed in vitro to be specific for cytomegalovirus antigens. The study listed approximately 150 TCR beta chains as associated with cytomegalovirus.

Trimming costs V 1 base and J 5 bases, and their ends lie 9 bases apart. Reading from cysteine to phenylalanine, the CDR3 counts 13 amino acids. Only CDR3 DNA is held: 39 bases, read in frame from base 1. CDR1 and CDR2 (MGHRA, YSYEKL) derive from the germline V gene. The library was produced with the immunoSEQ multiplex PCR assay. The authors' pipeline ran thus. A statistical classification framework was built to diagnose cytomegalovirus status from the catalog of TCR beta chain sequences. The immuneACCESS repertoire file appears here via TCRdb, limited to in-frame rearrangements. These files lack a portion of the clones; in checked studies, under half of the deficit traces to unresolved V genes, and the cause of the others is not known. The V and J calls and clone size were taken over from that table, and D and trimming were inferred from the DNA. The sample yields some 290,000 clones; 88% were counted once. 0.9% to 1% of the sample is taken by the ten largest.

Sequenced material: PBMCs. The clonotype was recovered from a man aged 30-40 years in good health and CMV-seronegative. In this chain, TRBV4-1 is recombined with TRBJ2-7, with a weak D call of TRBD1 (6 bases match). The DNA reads TGCGCCAGCAGCCAAGCACAGGGAGACGAGCAGTACTTC. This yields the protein CASSQAQGDEQYF.